The subject of this entry is one T cell receptor (beta chain). Its cognate antigen has yet to be identified. The sample holds no much larger clone one base away, and base qualities are not on file. The data originate from a study of cytomegalovirus exposure and HLA in healthy donors (TCRdb year 2017). Background on the whole study: An earlier analysis of 550 to 700 of the donors reported approximately 290 Gb of sequence data and some 120 million unique TCR beta sequences from about 179 million T cells. About 320 gigabases of sequencing data and tens of millions of unique TCR sequences were included in an early release covering about 700 HLA-typed donors. Of the roughly 400 genotyped donors, approximately 80% were placed in the genetic ancestry cluster associated with self-reported Caucasian donors. The study aimed to test whether signatures of past pathogen exposure could be identified by cataloging public T cell receptors. Using immunosequencing, the study profiled T cell repertoires from 666 subjects and related those repertoires to cytomegalovirus serostatus. Along with the roughly 670-subject first cohort, a separate validation cohort of more than 90 different subjects was used. To predict cytomegalovirus infection status, the study brought together high-throughput TCR immunosequencing, statistical association of individual TCRs with disease status, and machine learning. In a later analysis, previously published TCR beta repertoires from 550 to 700 donors were re-analyzed and high-resolution HLA genotyping was added so that TCR occurrence patterns could be studied. Rather than using new phenotypic data, the later analysis identified candidate immune exposures from TCR beta sequences and from how often those sequences occurred across donors. An earlier analysis of some 500 of the donors used high-throughput TCR beta sequencing to judge whether each TCR beta V gene segment behaved as functional or pseudogenic. Donor age, sex, ethnicity and CMV serostatus were compiled together with the repertoire data. Genome-wide SNP genotypes for about three fifths of the roughly 670 donors were used in a later genetic analysis, which treated that subset as a discovery cohort. Every repertoire in the discovery cohort had been generated on one and the same sequencing platform. Both class I and class II loci were covered by HLA typing, at four-digit resolution. Typing coverage varied by locus: about 629-640 donors for A, B, C, DRB1 and DQB1; approximately 520 for DQA1; some 610 for DPA1; 450 to 480 for DPB1. Four or five DR-DQ haplotypes were handled as single units for association and clustering because linkage in the cohort was strong. On average, roughly 240,000 unique TCR beta nucleotide sequences were sequenced per donor among 398 genotyped donors of the cohort, with about 17% of those sequences being non-productive.

Trimming takes 4 bases off V and 2 bases off J; junction bases not matched to a gene: 8. Spanning cysteine to phenylalanine, the CDR3 consists of 15 amino acids. The only DNA kept is the CDR3, 45 bases in frame from the first base. Per the germline V gene, SGHDT is the CDR1 and YYEEEE is the CDR2. What the study reported, not specific to this receptor: According to a later analysis, most CMV-associated TCR beta chains appeared to be HLA-restricted, and the HLA associations seemed to be driven largely by CMV exposure. The study gave a list of 150 to 200 TCR beta chains associated with cytomegalovirus. Most TCR sequences were seen in very few donors, while some public TCRs were found in many individuals. In vitro tests confirmed that three of the cytomegalovirus-associated TCR beta chains recognize cytomegalovirus antigens. Compared with equally common non-associated chains, HLA-associated TCR beta chains in a later analysis were more clonally expanded and had lower generation probabilities. Immune exposure information for the cohort was limited to CMV serostatus. A cluster of highly shared sequence variants was judged likely to be a technical artifact of the sequencing pipeline. An earlier analysis of several hundred of the donors showed that most TCR beta V segments appeared in productive rearrangements either about 87% or about 30% of the time, which broadly matched IMGT annotations. A further reported finding was that TCR beta sequences accurately predicted the HLA-A and HLA-B alleles for most subjects in the first cohort. Correlated functional status among segregating V segments might reflect linkage disequilibrium, but an unknown experimental factor could not be ruled out. When HLA alleles, especially DR and DQ, strongly co-occurred, attributing TCR associations to individual alleles was difficult. An association between a missense DCLRE1C variant and V-gene and J-gene trimming of TCR beta chains was found in a later genetic analysis and replicated in an independent cohort. Some IMGT-functional V segments, including TRBV6-2 and TRBV6-3, could not be distinguished by the 87-base-pair reads and were therefore excluded. Because HLA typing was missing for some donors at each locus, association tests included only the typed subset. The classifier was reported to diagnose cytomegalovirus status with high specificity and sensitivity in both the original cohort and the validation cohort. According to a later analysis, TCR association rates differed among HLA loci, with DRB1 alleles showing the most associated TCRs and HLA-C alleles showing the fewest. The cohort was sequenced for TCR beta chains only, and without alpha or paired-chain data the features that could be detected were limited. At a false discovery rate of 0.05, a later analysis linked under 20,000 TCR beta sequences to specific HLA alleles. According to the authors, the approach could potentially be generalized to other disease states and immunological phenotypes. In a later analysis, several top co-occurrence clusters were reported to appear linked to parvovirus B19, influenza, CMV and Epstein-Barr virus. Roughly 15 rarely observed V segments, including chromosome 9 orphons, were excluded from the earlier analysis of about 600 of the donors because counts were too low. A later genetic analysis reported fewer N-insertions in productive TCRs among donors in an Asian-associated ancestry cluster than the roughly 620-donor mean. The presence/absence analyses assumed that sequencing depth was roughly uniform across donors, and that assumption may not be true.

Libraries were prepared through the immunoSEQ multiplex PCR assay. A mixture of 60 forward primers for TCR Vbeta segments and 13 reverse primers for TCR Jbeta segments was used in the multiplex PCR. Amplification of the CDR3 region of rearranged TCR beta genes was performed with a multiplex PCR assay on genomic DNA. The Illumina HiSeq System was used to sequence the amplified TCR beta libraries as 87-base-pair reads. The study's processing was this. In a later analysis, about 80 million unique TCR beta chains were counted across the 650 to 700 repertoires, and around 10 million of these chains were shared by at least two donors. Raw reads were error-corrected and collapsed into unique sequences with a nearest-neighbor algorithm that merged closely related sequences to remove PCR and sequencing errors. V, D and J gene segments were assigned by aligning CDR3 sequences to IMGT reference sequences. Each retained sequence needed at least a six-nucleotide match to both a V gene segment and a J gene segment. A rearrangement counted as productive if the CDR3 had no stop codons and remained in frame with V and J, and every other rearrangement counted as non-productive. Following IMGT convention, CDR3 was defined as the stretch from the second conserved V-encoded cysteine to the conserved J-encoded phenylalanine. In an earlier analysis of more than 550 of the donors, sequences lacking an unambiguous match to a single V gene segment were excluded. An earlier analysis of around 600 of the donors classified V segments as functional when productive rearrangements were above 56.7% and as segregating when the standard deviation between donors was above 5%. A statistical classification framework was built to diagnose cytomegalovirus status from the catalog of TCR beta chain sequences. A later analysis assigned V and J genes by comparing TCR nucleotide sequences with IMGT/GENE-DB human TR gene sequences. The TCRdist pipeline was used in a later analysis to assign CDR3 sequences and most-parsimonious VDJ recombination scenarios. A later analysis defined each TCR beta chain by its CDR3 amino acid sequence plus V-gene family, and excluded reads lacking a unique V-gene family. In a later analysis, nearly 600 highly shared, low-generation-probability nucleotide sequences were removed to address suspected cross-contamination and a sequencing artifact. A later analysis calculated a clonal expansion index for each public chain from normalized within-repertoire ranks of inferred template counts. Generation probabilities in a later analysis came from a VDJ recombination model fitted to out-of-frame rearrangements, and those results were checked against IGoR. Hypergeometric tests were used in a later analysis to score TCR-TCR, TCR-HLA and TCR-CMV co-occurrence, with a repertoire-size bias correction applied to the TCR pairs. To estimate false discovery rates, a later analysis permuted the HLA or CMV assignments 20 times. In a later analysis, co-occurring TCRs were grouped using DBSCAN, with TCRdist sequence similarity added in when clustering inside HLA-allele-positive subsets. Repertoires with fewer than 30,000 or more than 120,000 public chains were left out of co-occurrence clustering, as were about five repertoires with anomalous nucleotide sharing. The clones in this table, taken by TCRdb from immuneACCESS, are in-frame only. Not every clone is retained; where verified, under half of the shortfall comes from an unresolved V gene, and the cause of the rest is unknown. The V and J calls and clone size come from that table; D and trimming were worked out from the DNA. The sample has 90,000 or so clones on record, 55% to 75% of them singletons. The ten largest clones add up to 16% of the sample.

In total, more than 500 healthy bone marrow donors made up the cohort. Cohort members were all nominally healthy when sampled, although unrecorded immune exposures were likely present. The donor was CMV seropositive and was included in the group of approximately 310 seropositive cohort members. A peripheral blood sample was collected from each donor, and TCR beta sequencing was performed on peripheral blood mononuclear cells. The Qiagen DNeasy Blood Extraction Kit was used to extract genomic DNA from the blood cell samples. This clonotype was sampled from a woman aged 18-30 years in good health and CMV-seropositive. This chain joins TRBV5-6 to TRBJ1-1; 7 middle bases align to TRBD1. Sequenced: PBMCs. For the CDR3, the sequence is CASSSVDRANTEAFF. In nucleotides, the sequence is TGTGCCAGCAGCAGCGTCGACAGGGCTAACACTGAAGCTTTCTTT.